A selection of T cell receptor beta chains follows, all from one sample in a study of neurological immune-mediated disorders. TCRdb reanalysed the 5' RACE reads using MiXCR and keeps one entry per CDR3 protein. In the table there are 50,000 to 70,000 distinct CDR3 sequences, roughly 10% of which are singletons. The sample taken for sequencing was PBMCs. All receptors derive from a male donor with HTLV-1-associated myelopathy (HAM/TSP). Each CDR3 is given without its conserved first and last residue. Not every row has a clone size; where given, it reads once, few, many or a size class.

CDR3aa,abundance,v_gene,j_gene
ASSPRQGFSYEQY,many,TRBV18,TRBJ2-7
ASADRSGDQPQH,many,TRBV27,TRBJ1-5
ASSLQGGNQPQH,many,TRBV5-1,TRBJ1-5
ASRLSGVVPEQF,many,TRBV12-3/TRBV12-4,TRBJ2-1
SAKGDGAKF,many,TRBV20-1,TRBJ2-1
ASSPQVAGYGELF,many,TRBV12-3/TRBV12-4,TRBJ2-2
ATSREADSSYEQY,many,TRBV15,TRBJ2-7
AISESVPSGTQY,many,TRBV10-3,TRBJ2-5
ASSSLGQGGAGELF,many,TRBV28,TRBJ2-2
ASSLAQMGQVGGNTEAF,-,TRBV7-8,TRBJ1-1
SVGSGDQPQH,many,TRBV20-1,TRBJ1-5